This T cell receptor (beta chain) was captured in a study of cytomegalovirus exposure and HLA in healthy donors. Study context: Within the Caucasian-associated ancestry cluster were roughly 81% of the approximately 390 genotyped donors. Points from the study as a whole: Some public TCRs appeared in many individuals, while most sequences were rare. A few CMV-associated chains were confirmed in vitro to be specific for CMV antigens.

The PCR used 60 Vbeta and 13 Jbeta primers. The table came from immunoSEQ multiplex PCR; TCRdb's copy has only in-frame clones and leaves some out. This sample has hundreds of thousands of clones; approximately 84% occur once, and the top ten carry 0.58%. Despite likely unrecorded immune exposures, the donors were nominally healthy at the time of sampling. Details on this clone: Its cognate antigen is unknown.

Germline V gives CDR1 SEHNR, CDR2 FQNEAQ (reference sequence). The CDR3 is 15 residues long. The V gene end was trimmed by 5 bases and the J gene end by 2 bases; junction bases not matched to a gene: 8. The clonotype was recovered from a woman aged 40-49 years in good health and CMV-seronegative. This rearrangement joins TRBV7-9 to TRBJ1-1, with 7 bases identical to TRBD1. Material for sequencing was PBMCs. The CDR3 spells CASSTRTGFNTEAFF. The CDR3 DNA follows: TGTGCCAGCAGCACCCGGACAGGATTTAACACTGAAGCTTTCTTT.